What follows are 19 T cell receptor beta chains derived from one specimen sequenced in a study of cytomegalovirus exposure and HLA in healthy donors. Use of 60 Vbeta and 13 Jbeta primers characterized the PCR. Assay used: immunoSEQ multiplex PCR; TCRdb lists only in-frame clones, some missing. The sample lists some 110,000 clones, approximately 70% seen once, with approximately 9% in the top ten. Sample: PBMCs. The source is a man between 25 and 39 years old in good health and CMV-seropositive.

The V gene is TRBV6-6, the J gene TRBJ1-6, with a weak D call TRBD1 (5 bases). This CDR3 region has 15 residues. Germline values: CDR1 MNHNY, CDR2 SVGAGI (reference sequence). Trimming took 0 bases from V and 5 from J, leaving 8 bases between them. DNA of the CDR3: TGTGCCAGCAGTTACTCTCCAGGGAATAATTCACCCCTCCACTTT. Its protein product is CASSYSPGNNSPLHF.

This clone was found many times. The CDR3, as DNA: TGTGCCAGCAGTGCCGAGTGGGGGCGAGACTATGGCTACACCTTC. This translates into CASSAEWGRDYGYTF. The J gene is TRBJ1-2, the V gene TRBV6-4, with a possible D match to TRBD1 (6 bases). Trimming left V 4 bases short and J 3 bases short, with 15 bases between. Germline-derived CDR1 and CDR2 are MRHNA and SNTAGT. CDR3 length: 15 amino acids.

V usage is TRBV10-3 and J usage is TRBJ2-4; no clear D gene. Germline values: CDR1 ENHRY, CDR2 SYGVKD. CDR3 length equals 17 residues. The V gene lost 3 bases and the J gene lost 0 bases, with 15 bases spanning the gap. CDR3 sequence: CAISETHSMLAKNIQYF. In DNA, the CDR3 is TGTGCCATCAGTGAAACCCACTCAATGCTAGCCAAAAACATTCAGTACTTC.

This clone has a handful of counts. J is TRBJ1-2 and V is TRBV7-2; D unresolved. Germline V gene data show CDR1 as SGHTA and CDR2 as FQGNSA. The CDR3 is 13 residues long. The V end lost 1 base, the J end lost 5 bases, and 8 bases lay between the germline ends. The CDR3 sequence: CASSLDSPYGYTF. Written as DNA, the CDR3 is TGTGCCAGCAGCTTAGACAGCCCTTATGGCTACACCTTC.

CDR3 nucleotides: TGTGCCAGCAGCTTAGAAGCCCTTGGACTAGCGGGGGGGGTGGATACGCAGTATTTT. It translates to CASSLEALGLAGGVDTQYF. The chain has TRBV7-3 and TRBJ2-3, with 15 bases that match TRBD2. The CDR3 length is 19 residues. V was pared by 2 bases and J by 6 bases, with 12 bases of the junction left unmatched. Looked up from germline, CDR1 is SGHTA and CDR2 is FQGTGA.

The J gene is TRBJ1-3, the V gene TRBV30; TRBD1 is a possible D gene (6 bases). With 1 base removed from V and 0 bases from J, the gap between germline ends came to 13 bases. Germline values: CDR1 GTSNPN, CDR2 SVGIG (reference sequence). This CDR3 is 16 amino acids long. In DNA, the CDR3 is TGTGCCTGGAGTGATGGGGGCGTTCTCTCTGGAAACACCATATATTTT. Protein product: CAWSDGGVLSGNTIYF.

This rearrangement joins TRBV27 to TRBJ2-3; the D is unclear. Germline-derived CDR1 and CDR2 are MNHEY and SMNVEV (reference sequence). The CDR3 is made up of 12 amino acids. V lost 5 bases, J lost 7 bases, and 10 bases lay in between. The CDR3 here is CASSPYSNTQYF. The CDR3 nucleotides are TGTGCCAGCAGTCCTTACTCCAATACGCAGTATTTT.

This chain links TRBV7-9 with TRBJ1-2; tentatively, D is TRBD1 (6 bases). V shed 5 bases and J shed 8 bases, with 18 bases lying between them. The CDR3 covers 14 residues. Germline V lookup: CDR1 SEHNR, CDR2 FQNEAQ (reference sequence). The CDR3 loop is CASSRTGYESGYTF. The CDR3 nucleotides read TGTGCCAGCAGCCGTACAGGGTATGAGTCCGGCTACACCTTC.

V is TRBV25-1 and J is TRBJ2-3, with D possibly being TRBD1 (6 bases). The CDR3 has 13 residues. With 2 bases removed from V and 5 bases from J, the gap between germline ends came to 8 bases. Germline-derived CDR1 and CDR2 are MGHDK and SYGVNS. The CDR3 bases are TGTGCCAGCAGTGAAGGGGGCAGAGATACGCAGTATTTT. It encodes CASSEGGRDTQYF.

The chain combines TRBV7-6 with TRBJ1-1; D is perhaps TRBD1 (5 bases). Germline CDR1 reads SGHVS; CDR2 reads FNYEAQ. The CDR3 has 16 amino acids. Trimming left V 5 bases short and J 1 base short, with 17 bases between. The CDR3 sequence is CASSRQGGQPNTEAFF. In DNA, the CDR3 is TGTGCCAGCAGCCGACAAGGCGGACAACCGAACACTGAAGCTTTCTTT.

The chain uses TRBV5-1 and TRBJ2-3; 10 bases agree with TRBD1. The V gene end was trimmed by 0 bases and the J gene end by 5 bases; junction bases not matched to a gene: 3. Germline V CDR1 and CDR2: SGHRS, YFSETQ. The CDR3 length is 15 residues. CDR3 sequence reads: CASSLGQGALDTQYF. CDR3 sequence (DNA): TGCGCCAGCAGCTTGGGACAGGGGGCTCTAGATACGCAGTATTTT. Full variable domain (missing parts from reference TRBV5-1 and TRBJ2-3): KAGVTQTPRYLIKTRGQQVTLSCSPISGHRSVSWYQQTPGQGLQFLFEYFSETQRNKGNFPGRFSGRQFSNSRSEMNVSTLELGDSALYLCASSLGQGALDTQYFGPGTRLTVL.

In its sample, this clone was seen a few times. The CDR3 spells CASSPGGGVLSYEQYF. CDR3 in DNA: TGCGCCAGCAGCCCCGGGGGGGGAGTTTTATCCTACGAGCAGTACTTC. The chain uses TRBV5-1 and TRBJ2-7; TRBD2 matches at 8 bases. J lost 1 base, V lost 4 bases, and 10 bases had no gene match. This CDR3 spans 16 amino acids. Looked up from germline, CDR1 is SGHRS and CDR2 is YFSETQ.

The rearrangement links TRBV9 to TRBJ2-7; 7 nucleotides agree with TRBD1. The CDR3 totals 14 residues. J gave up 3 bases and V 0 bases, and 3 bases lay outside the gene matches. Per germline, CDR1 SGDLS and CDR2 YYNGEE. The chain's CDR3 is CASSVGDRHYEQYF. The CDR3 coding sequence is TGTGCCAGCAGCGTAGGGGACAGACACTACGAGCAGTACTTC.

The chain employs TRBV7-2 and TRBJ2-3; maybe TRBD2 (5 bases). The CDR3 sequence is 13 residues long. Germline V gives CDR1 SGHTA, CDR2 FQGNSA. The V end lost 3 bases, the J end lost 3 bases, and 7 bases lay between the germline ends. CDR3 sequence (DNA): TGTGCCAGCAGCTTGACTACGACAGATACGCAGTATTTT. Residues: CASSLTTTDTQYF.

This rearrangement joins TRBV27 to TRBJ1-2; tentatively, D is TRBD1 (6 bases). This CDR3 has 13 residues. Germline lookup yields CDR1 MNHEY and CDR2 SMNVEV (reference sequence). V gave up 10 bases and J gave up 6 bases, with 18 bases separating them. The CDR3 DNA follows: TGTGCCACCCAGGGGAGCCTTGATCATGGCTACACCTTC. Translation: CATQGSLDHGYTF.

There are a few counts of this clone. The gene calls are TRBV11-3 and TRBJ1-3; the D gene is possibly TRBD1 (6 bases). The CDR3 totals 15 residues. CDR1 SGHNT and CDR2 YENEEA come from the germline V gene. V lost 4 bases and J 0 bases, leaving 10 bases between the germline ends. The CDR3 region is CASSSDSVSGNTIYF. In DNA form, the CDR3 reads TGTGCCAGCAGCTCGGACAGTGTCTCTGGAAACACCATATATTTT.

The rearrangement links TRBV5-1 to TRBJ2-5; no definite D call. CDR3 length: 14 amino acids. Looked up from germline, CDR1 is SGHRS and CDR2 is YFSETQ. Trimming took off 0 bases at V and 2 bases at J, with 8 bases between the two ends. The CDR3 protein is CASSLVSAQETQYF. The CDR3 DNA follows: TGCGCCAGCAGCTTGGTTAGTGCTCAAGAGACCCAGTACTTC. Full variable domain (outside the CDR3, taken from reference TRBV5-1 and TRBJ2-5): KAGVTQTPRYLIKTRGQQVTLSCSPISGHRSVSWYQQTPGQGLQFLFEYFSETQRNKGNFPGRFSGRQFSNSRSEMNVSTLELGDSALYLCASSLVSAQETQYFGPGTRLLVL.

V is TRBV9 and J is TRBJ1-6, with a tentative D call TRBD1 (6 bases). V lost 5 bases and J lost 7, with 16 bases in between. Germline loops: CDR1 SGDLS, CDR2 YYNGEE. This CDR3 contains 15 residues. CDR3 residues: CASRETGRGNSPLHF. The CDR3, as DNA: TGTGCCAGCAGAGAGACGGGGAGGGGGAATTCACCCCTCCACTTT.

The rearrangement links TRBV9 to TRBJ2-5, with D unclear. Trimming removed 0 bases at V and 3 bases at J, with 9 bases between. This CDR3 has 14 amino acids. Germline CDR1 reads SGDLS; CDR2 reads YYNGEE. DNA for the CDR3: TGTGCCAGCAGCGTAGGACTCTCAAAAGAGACCCAGTACTTC. The encoded protein is CASSVGLSKETQYF.